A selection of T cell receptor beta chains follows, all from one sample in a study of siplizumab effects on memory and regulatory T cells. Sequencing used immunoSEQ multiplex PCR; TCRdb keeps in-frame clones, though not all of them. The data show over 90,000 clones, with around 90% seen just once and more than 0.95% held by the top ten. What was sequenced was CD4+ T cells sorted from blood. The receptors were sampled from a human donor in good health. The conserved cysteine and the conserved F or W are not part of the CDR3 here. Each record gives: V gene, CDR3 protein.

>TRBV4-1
ASSLGGTTDTQY
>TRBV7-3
ASSLAQGAEQY
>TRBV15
ATQSLGRSNYGYT
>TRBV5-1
ASSLMGLESDTQY
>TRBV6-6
ASGLAGAYEQY
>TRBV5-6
ASSLALAGGPRENEQF
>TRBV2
ASQIGTSRGGELF
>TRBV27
ASNRREGYEQY
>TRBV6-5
ASSYSIGGAQY
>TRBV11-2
ASSAFGQGYNEQF